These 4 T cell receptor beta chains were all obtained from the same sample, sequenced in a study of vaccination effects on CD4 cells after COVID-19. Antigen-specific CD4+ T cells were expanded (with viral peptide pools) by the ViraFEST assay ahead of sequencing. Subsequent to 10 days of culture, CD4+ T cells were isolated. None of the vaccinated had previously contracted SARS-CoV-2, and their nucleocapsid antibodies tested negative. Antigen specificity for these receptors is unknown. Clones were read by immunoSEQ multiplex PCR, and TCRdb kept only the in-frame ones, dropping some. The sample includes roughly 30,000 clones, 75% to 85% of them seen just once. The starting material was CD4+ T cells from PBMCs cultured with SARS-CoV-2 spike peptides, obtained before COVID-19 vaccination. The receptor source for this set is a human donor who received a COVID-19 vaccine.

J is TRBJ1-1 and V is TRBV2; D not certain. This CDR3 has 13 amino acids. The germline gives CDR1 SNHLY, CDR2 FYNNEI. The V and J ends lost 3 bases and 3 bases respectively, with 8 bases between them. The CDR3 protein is CASSDVRDTEAFF. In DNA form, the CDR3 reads TGTGCCAGCAGTGACGTAAGGGACACTGAAGCTTTCTTT.

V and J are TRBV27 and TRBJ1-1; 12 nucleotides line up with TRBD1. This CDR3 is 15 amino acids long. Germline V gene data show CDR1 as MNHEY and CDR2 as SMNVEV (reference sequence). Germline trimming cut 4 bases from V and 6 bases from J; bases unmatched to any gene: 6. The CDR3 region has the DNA TGTGCCAGCAGTTGGATCGGGACAGGGGGCTCTGAAGCTTTCTTT. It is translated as CASSWIGTGGSEAFF.

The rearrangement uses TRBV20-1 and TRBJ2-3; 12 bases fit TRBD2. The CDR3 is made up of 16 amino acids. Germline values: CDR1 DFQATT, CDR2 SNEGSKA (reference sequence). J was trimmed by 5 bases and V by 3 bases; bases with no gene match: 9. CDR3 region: CSASPPSGRAGDTQYF. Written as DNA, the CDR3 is TGCAGTGCTAGTCCCCCTAGCGGGAGGGCCGGAGATACGCAGTATTTT.

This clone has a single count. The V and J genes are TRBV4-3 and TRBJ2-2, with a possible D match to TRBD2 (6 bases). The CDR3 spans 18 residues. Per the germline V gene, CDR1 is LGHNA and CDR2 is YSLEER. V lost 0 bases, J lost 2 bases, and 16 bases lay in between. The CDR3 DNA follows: TGCGCCAGCAGCCAAGACAGACCGGGACTGATAAACACCGGGGAGCTGTTTTTT. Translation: CASSQDRPGLINTGELFF.